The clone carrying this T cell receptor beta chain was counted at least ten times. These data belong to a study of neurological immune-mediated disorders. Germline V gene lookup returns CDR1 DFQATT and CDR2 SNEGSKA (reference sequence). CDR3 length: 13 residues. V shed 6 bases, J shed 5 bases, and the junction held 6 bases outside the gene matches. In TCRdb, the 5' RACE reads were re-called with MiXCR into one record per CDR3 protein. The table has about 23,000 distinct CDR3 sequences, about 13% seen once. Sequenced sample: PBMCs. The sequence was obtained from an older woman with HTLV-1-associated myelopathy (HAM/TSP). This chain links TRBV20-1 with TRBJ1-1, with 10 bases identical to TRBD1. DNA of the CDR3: TGCAGTGCCACGACAGGGGGCTGGACTGAAGCTTTCTTT. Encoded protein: CSATTGGWTEAFF.